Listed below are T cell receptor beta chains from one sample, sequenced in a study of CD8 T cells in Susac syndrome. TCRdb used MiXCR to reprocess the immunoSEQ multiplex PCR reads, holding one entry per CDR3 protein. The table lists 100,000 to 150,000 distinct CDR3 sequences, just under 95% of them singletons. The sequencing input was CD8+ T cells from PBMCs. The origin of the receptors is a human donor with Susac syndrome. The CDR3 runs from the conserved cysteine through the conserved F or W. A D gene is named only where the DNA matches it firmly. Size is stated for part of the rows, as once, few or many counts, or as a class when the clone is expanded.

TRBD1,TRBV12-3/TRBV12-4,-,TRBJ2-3,CASSVTGGLGADTQYF,TGTGCCAGCAGTGTTACAGGGGGATTGGGCGCAGATACGCAGTATTTT
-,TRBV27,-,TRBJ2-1,CASSPTGSSYNEQFF,TGTGCCAGCAGTCCCACAGGGAGCTCCTACAATGAGCAGTTCTTC
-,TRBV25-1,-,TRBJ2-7,CASSDEYEQYF,TGTGCCAGCAGTGATGAGTACGAGCAGTACTTC
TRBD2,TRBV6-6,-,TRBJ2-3,CASSVGDYSTDTQYF,TGTGCCAGCTCCGTCGGGGACTATAGCACAGATACGCAGTATTTT
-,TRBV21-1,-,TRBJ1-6,CASSKTGGVQSSPLHF,TGTGCCAGCAGCAAAACAGGGGGCGTACAGAGTTCACCCCTCCACTTT
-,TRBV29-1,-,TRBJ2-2,CSSEGQGRAGELFF,TGCAGCTCCGAGGGCCAGGGTAGGGCAGGGGAGCTGTTTTTT
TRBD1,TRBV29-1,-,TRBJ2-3,CSVLGTGENTDTQYF,TGCAGCGTTTTAGGGACAGGGGAAAACACAGATACGCAGTATTTT
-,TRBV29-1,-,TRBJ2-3,CSVEDLGGGVADTQYF,TGCAGCGTTGAAGATCTGGGAGGGGGCGTCGCAGATACGCAGTATTTT
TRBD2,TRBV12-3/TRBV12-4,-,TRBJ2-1,CASSLGLAGAPYQFF,TGTGCCAGCAGTTTAGGGCTAGCGGGGGCCCCCTATCAGTTCTTC
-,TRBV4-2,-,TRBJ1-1,CASSLGLITTEAFF,TGTGCCAGCAGCCTCGGACTTATTACCACTGAAGCTTTCTTT
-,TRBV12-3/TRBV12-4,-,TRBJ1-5,CASSSSTGPNQPQHF,TGTGCCAGCAGTTCGTCAACAGGGCCAAATCAGCCCCAGCATTTT
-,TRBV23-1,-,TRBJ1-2,CASKGSFGYTF,TGCGCCAGCAAGGGCAGCTTCGGCTACACCTTC
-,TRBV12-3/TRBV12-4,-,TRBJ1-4,CASSWSFSDEKLFF,TGTGCCAGCAGTTGGTCCTTTTCTGATGAAAAACTGTTTTTT
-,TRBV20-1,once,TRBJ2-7,CSAREGDVLYYEQYF,TGCAGTGCTAGAGAAGGGGATGTTCTGTACTACGAGCAGTACTTC
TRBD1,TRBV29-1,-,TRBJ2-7,CSVEEAGTGFEQYF,TGCAGCGTTGAAGAAGCCGGGACAGGGTTCGAGCAGTACTTC
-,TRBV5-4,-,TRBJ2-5,CASSFPSTVLTDQETQYF,TGTGCCAGCAGCTTCCCCTCTACGGTCTTAACCGACCAAGAGACCCAGTACTTC
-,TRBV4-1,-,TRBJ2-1,CASSQVPEGLIGNEQFF,TGCGCCAGCAGCCAAGTGCCTGAGGGGCTTATCGGCAATGAGCAGTTCTTC
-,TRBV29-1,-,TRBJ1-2,CSVGGQGSYGYTF,TGCAGCGTTGGCGGTCAGGGGAGCTATGGCTACACCTTC
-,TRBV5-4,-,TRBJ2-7,CASSLVGKSSYEQYF,TGTGCCAGCAGCTTGGTAGGGAAGAGCTCCTACGAGCAGTACTTC
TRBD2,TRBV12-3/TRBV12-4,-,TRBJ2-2,CASSFPRVDSGGDTGELFF,TGTGCCAGCAGTTTTCCTCGGGTCGATAGCGGGGGTGACACCGGGGAGCTGTTTTTT
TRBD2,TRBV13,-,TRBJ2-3,CASSHPLAGLTDTQYF,TGTGCCAGCAGCCACCCTCTAGCGGGGCTCACAGATACGCAGTATTTT
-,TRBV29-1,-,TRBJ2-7,CSAGGNEQYF,TGCAGCGCTGGTGGGAACGAGCAGTACTTC
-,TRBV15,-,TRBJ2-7,CATSRVRAYEQYF,TGTGCCACCAGCAGAGTTAGGGCGTACGAGCAGTACTTC
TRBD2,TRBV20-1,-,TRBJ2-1,CSATVSGAPEDEQFF,TGCAGTGCTACCGTTAGCGGGGCTCCCGAGGATGAGCAGTTCTTC
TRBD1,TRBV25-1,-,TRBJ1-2,CASSVDRRYGYTF,TGTGCCAGCAGTGTGGACAGGCGCTATGGCTACACCTTC
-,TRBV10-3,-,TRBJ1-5,CAISESKEPQHF,TGTGCCATCAGTGAGTCCAAGGAGCCCCAGCATTTT
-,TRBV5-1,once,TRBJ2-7,CASSSAGAEQYF,TGCGCCAGCAGCTCCGCGGGGGCCGAGCAGTACTTC
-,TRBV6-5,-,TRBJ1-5,CASSYSNFNQPQHF,TGTGCCAGCAGTTACTCGAACTTCAATCAGCCCCAGCATTTT
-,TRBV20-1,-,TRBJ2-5,CSATPGSTQYF,TGCAGTGCTACCCCGGGGTCCACCCAGTACTTC
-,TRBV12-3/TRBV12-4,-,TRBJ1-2,CASRYGGGGGYTF,TGTGCCAGCCGTTACGGGGGAGGCGGAGGCTACACCTTC
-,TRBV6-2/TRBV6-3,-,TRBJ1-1,CASSPREENTEAFF,TGTGCCAGCAGTCCCAGGGAAGAAAACACTGAAGCTTTCTTT
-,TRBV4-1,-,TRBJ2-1,CASSQVQGNEQFF,TGCGCCAGCAGCCAAGTCCAGGGCAATGAGCAGTTCTTC
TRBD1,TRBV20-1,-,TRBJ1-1,CSAGTGLRPEAFF,TGCAGTGCCGGGACAGGTCTCCGCCCTGAAGCTTTCTTT
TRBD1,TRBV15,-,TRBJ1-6,CATGQDNSPLHF,TGTGCCACCGGACAGGATAATTCACCCCTCCACTTT
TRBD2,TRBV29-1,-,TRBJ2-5,CSVAGTSGGARETQYF,TGCAGCGTCGCCGGGACTAGCGGGGGGGCCCGGGAGACCCAGTACTTC
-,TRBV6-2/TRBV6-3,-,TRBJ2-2,CASSPTAENTGELFF,TGTGCCAGCAGCCCTACAGCAGAAAACACCGGGGAGCTGTTTTTT
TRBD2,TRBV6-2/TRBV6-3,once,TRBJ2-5,CASNGLAGGAATQYF,TGTGCCAGCAATGGTCTAGCGGGGGGCGCAGCCACCCAGTACTTC
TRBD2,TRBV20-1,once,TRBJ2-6,CSASVSGSFSGANVLTF,TGCAGTGCTAGTGTTAGCGGGTCCTTCTCTGGGGCCAACGTCCTGACTTTC
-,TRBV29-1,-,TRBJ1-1,CSVLNTEAFF,TGCAGCGTACTGAACACTGAAGCTTTCTTT
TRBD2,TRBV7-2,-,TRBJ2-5,CASSPTWLGGETQYF,TGTGCCAGCAGCCCAACATGGCTGGGGGGGGAGACCCAGTACTTC
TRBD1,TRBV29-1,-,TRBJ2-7,CSVEQGDRYEQYF,TGCAGCGTTGAACAGGGGGATCGATACGAGCAGTACTTC
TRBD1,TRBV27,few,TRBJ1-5,CASSVTGGNQPQHF,TGTGCCAGCAGTGTCACAGGGGGTAATCAGCCCCAGCATTTT
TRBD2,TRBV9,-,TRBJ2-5,CASSVASGGEQETQYF,TGTGCCAGCAGCGTGGCTAGCGGGGGAGAACAAGAGACCCAGTACTTC
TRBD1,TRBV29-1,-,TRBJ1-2,CSVEVGQGDFLSYGYTF,TGCAGCGTTGAAGTCGGCCAGGGGGACTTCTTATCCTATGGCTACACCTTC
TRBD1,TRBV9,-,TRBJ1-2,CASSVGSGGSYYGYTF,TGTGCCAGCAGCGTAGGGTCAGGGGGATCTTACTATGGCTACACCTTC
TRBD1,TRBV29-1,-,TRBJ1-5,CSVAGGESNQPQHF,TGCAGCGTTGCAGGGGGCGAAAGCAATCAGCCCCAGCATTTT
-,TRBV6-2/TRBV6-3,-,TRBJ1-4,CASSWGKLFF,TGTGCCAGCAGTTGGGGAAAACTGTTTTTT
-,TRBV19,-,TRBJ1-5,CASSIGSSNQPQHF,TGTGCCAGTAGTATCGGGTCCAGCAATCAGCCCCAGCATTTT
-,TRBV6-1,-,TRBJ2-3,CASSERSTDTQYF,TGTGCCAGCAGTGAGCGTAGCACAGATACGCAGTATTTT
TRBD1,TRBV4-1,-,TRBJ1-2,CASSQRSDRASGYTF,TGCGCCAGCAGCCAACGATCGGACAGGGCCTCTGGCTACACCTTC
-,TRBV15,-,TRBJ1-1,CATSRDSSVETEAFF,TGTGCCACCAGCAGAGATTCTTCTGTGGAAACTGAAGCTTTCTTT
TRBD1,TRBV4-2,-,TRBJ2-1,CASSQGDRDEQFF,TGTGCCAGCAGCCAAGGTGACAGGGACGAGCAGTTCTTC
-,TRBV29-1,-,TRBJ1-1,CSVLLSPRGNTEAFF,TGCAGCGTCTTATTGTCCCCCAGGGGTAACACTGAAGCTTTCTTT
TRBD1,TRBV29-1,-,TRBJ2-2,CSAVRGRINTGELFF,TGCAGCGCCGTCAGGGGGCGGATTAACACCGGGGAGCTGTTTTTT
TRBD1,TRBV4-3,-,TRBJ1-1,CASSQDRGTGLTRTEAFF,TGCGCCAGCAGCCAAGATCGGGGGACAGGGCTGACAAGGACTGAAGCTTTCTTT
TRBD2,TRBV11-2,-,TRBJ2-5,CASSHPTTMLAGGDQETQYF,TGTGCCAGCAGTCACCCCACTACTATGTTAGCGGGGGGGGATCAAGAGACCCAGTACTTC
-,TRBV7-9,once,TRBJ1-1,CASSLTGTLNEAFF,TGTGCCAGCAGCTTAACAGGGACACTTAATGAAGCTTTCTTT